Included here is one TCR beta chain sequence, with context. No antigen is known for it. This sample stems from a study of CXCR3-negative and CXCR3-positive naive CD8 T cells. Looked up from germline, CDR1 is SGHVS and CDR2 is FNYEAQ. The CDR3 has 14 amino acids. The authors prepared UMI-labeled TRB cDNA libraries by 5' RACE. Reanalyzing the 5' RACE reads, TCRdb keeps one entry per CDR3 protein, without DNA. Here the sample table reports roughly 140,000 distinct CDR3 sequences. Study-level findings and limits: Whereas both naive subsets had comparably high diversity, memory CD8+ cells had much lower diversity. CXCR3-negative naive cells had less hydrophobic TRB CDR3s than did CXCR3-positive naive cells.

This TCR derives from a human donor in good health. Some clones in this sample may be carry-over from other donors' samples. The sample was naive CXCR3+ CD8+ T cells from blood. Subset: CD45RO-CCR7+CD27+CD95- naive CD8+ T cells expressing CXCR3 (TNR3+). V usage is TRBV7-6 and J usage is TRBJ2-1; without DNA, the TCRdb call of TRBD1 cannot be checked. The CDR3 here is CASSSIGDYNEQFF.